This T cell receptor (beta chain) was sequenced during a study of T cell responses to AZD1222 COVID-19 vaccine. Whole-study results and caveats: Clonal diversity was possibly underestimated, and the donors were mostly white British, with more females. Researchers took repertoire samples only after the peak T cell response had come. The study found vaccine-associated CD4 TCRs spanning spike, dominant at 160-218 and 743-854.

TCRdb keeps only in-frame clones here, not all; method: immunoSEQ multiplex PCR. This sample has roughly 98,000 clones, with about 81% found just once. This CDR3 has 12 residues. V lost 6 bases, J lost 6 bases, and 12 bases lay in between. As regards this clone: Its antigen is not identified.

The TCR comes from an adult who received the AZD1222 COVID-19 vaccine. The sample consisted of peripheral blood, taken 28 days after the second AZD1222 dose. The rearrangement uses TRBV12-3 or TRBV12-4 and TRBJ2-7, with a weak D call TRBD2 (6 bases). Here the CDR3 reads CASSQLASEQYF. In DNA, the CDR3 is TGTGCCAGCAGCCAACTAGCTAGCGAGCAGTACTTC.